These T cell receptor beta chains were read from a single sample in a study of graft-versus-host responses after intestinal transplantation. This table comes from immunoSEQ multiplex PCR, and its TCRdb copy is limited to in-frame clones, with some not included. The table lists approximately 99,000 clones, less than 95% of them singletons. No antigen is known for these receptors. Sequencing was performed on unstimulated CD8+ T cells sorted from spleen or lymph node cells, taken before transplant. Receptor source: a human donor who was the organ donor for an intestinal transplant. Each CDR3 is given with its conserved first and last residue. A D gene is named only where the DNA matches it firmly. Clone size is not always given. Where it is, it says once, few, many or a class for expanded clones.

j_gene	abundance	d_gene	len	v_gene	CDR3aa	CDR3nt
TRBJ1-2	once	.	13	TRBV12-5	CASGLVTGSGYTF	TGTGCTAGTGGTTTGGTCACAGGGTCCGGCTACACCTTC
TRBJ2-3	.	.	15	TRBV7-3	CASSLGSTSWDTQYF	TGTGCCAGCAGCTTGGGCTCGACTAGTTGGGATACGCAGTATTTT
TRBJ1-6	.	.	15	TRBV9	CASSLTTEYNSPLHF	TGTGCCAGCAGTCTTACTACGGAGTATAATTCACCCCTCCACTTT
TRBJ1-1	.	.	13	TRBV6-5	CASSYGQPTEAFF	TGTGCCAGCAGTTACGGACAGCCCACTGAAGCTTTCTTT
TRBJ2-1	.	TRBD2	19	TRBV13	CASTTGTSILGGSYNEQFF	TGTGCCAGCACCACCGGGACTAGTATTTTGGGGGGCTCCTACAATGAGCAGTTCTTC
TRBJ2-5	.	TRBD1	15	TRBV7-9	CASSSRTGVQETQYF	TGTGCCAGCAGCTCCCGGACAGGAGTCCAAGAGACCCAGTACTTC
TRBJ1-2	.	.	15	TRBV28	CASTLFSAGVYGYTF	TGTGCCAGCACCCTCTTTAGTGCAGGGGTTTATGGCTACACCTTC
TRBJ2-7	once	TRBD1	14	TRBV27	CASSSVTGTYEQYF	TGTGCCAGCAGTTCCGTGACAGGGACCTACGAGCAGTACTTC
TRBJ2-1	.	TRBD1	18	TRBV18	CASSPPGGQVLTYNEQFF	TGTGCCAGCTCACCACCGGGGGGACAGGTTTTGACCTACAATGAGCAGTTCTTC
TRBJ1-1	.	TRBD1	19	TRBV5-1	CASSLVPRWAGGLVAEAFF	TGCGCCAGCAGCTTGGTTCCCCGGTGGGCAGGGGGTCTGGTTGCTGAAGCTTTCTTT
TRBJ2-7	.	.	13	TRBV27	CASSLASSYEQYF	TGTGCCAGCAGTCTAGCTAGCTCCTACGAGCAGTACTTC
TRBJ2-4	.	.	13	TRBV19	CASSISGGNIQYF	TGTGCCAGTAGTATATCCGGGGGAAACATTCAGTACTTC
TRBJ2-7	few	TRBD2	14	TRBV27	CASAPSGSSYEQYF	TGTGCCAGCGCGCCTAGCGGGAGCTCCTACGAGCAGTACTTC
TRBJ2-2	.	.	15	TRBV28	CASSLEGSNTGELFF	TGTGCCAGCAGTTTGGAGGGCTCGAACACCGGGGAGCTGTTTTTT
TRBJ1-5	.	.	15	TRBV4-1	CASSLGGVGNQPQHF	TGCGCCAGCAGCCTGGGGGGGGTTGGTAATCAGCCCCAGCATTTT
TRBJ2-3	once	TRBD1	14	TRBV29-1	CSAGGGQGQATQYF	TGCAGCGCCGGGGGGGGACAGGGGCAGGCTACGCAGTATTTT
TRBJ1-2	.	.	13	TRBV7-9	CASSAGTGYGYTF	TGTGCCAGCAGCGCCGGGACTGGATATGGCTACACCTTC
TRBJ1-2	once	.	13	TRBV6-1	CASSELGAYGYTF	TGTGCCAGCAGTGAATTGGGGGCTTATGGCTACACCTTC
TRBJ2-2	.	.	14	TRBV25-1	CASSQMEYTGELFF	TGTGCCAGCAGTCAAATGGAGTACACCGGGGAGCTGTTTTTT
TRBJ1-2	.	TRBD1	16	TRBV28	CASSSFRDRGEDGYTF	TGTGCCAGCAGTTCATTCCGGGACAGGGGTGAGGATGGCTACACCTTC
TRBJ2-2	.	TRBD2	13	TRBV6-5	CASSLAATGELFF	TGTGCCAGCAGTCTAGCGGCCACCGGGGAGCTGTTTTTT
TRBJ2-7	.	TRBD2	14	TRBV6-6	CASSYSALATEQYF	TGTGCCAGCAGTTACTCGGCACTAGCGACCGAGCAGTACTTC
TRBJ2-7	.	TRBD2	15	TRBV4-1	CASSQTSGGLYEQYF	TGCGCCAGCAGTCAAACTAGCGGGGGGTTATACGAGCAGTACTTC
TRBJ2-1	.	TRBD2	15	TRBV13	CASSRTSGSFNEQFF	TGTGCCAGCAGCCGGACTAGCGGGAGCTTCAATGAGCAGTTCTTC
TRBJ2-7	.	TRBD2	16	TRBV2	CASTLAGGPGTYEQYF	TGTGCCAGCACCCTAGCGGGGGGACCGGGAACCTACGAGCAGTACTTC
TRBJ2-1	.	.	15	TRBV5-4	CASSHRPLTRGGQFF	TGTGCCAGCAGTCACCGCCCATTAACCCGGGGTGGGCAGTTCTTC
TRBJ1-1	.	.	17	TRBV14	CASSQEVPGNYATEAFF	TGTGCCAGCAGCCAAGAGGTGCCAGGGAATTATGCCACTGAAGCTTTCTTT
TRBJ1-5	once	.	14	TRBV6-5	CASSSFGLNQPQHF	TGTGCCAGCAGTTCCTTTGGACTCAATCAGCCCCAGCATTTT
TRBJ1-1	.	TRBD1	19	TRBV9	CASSNLDWASDRGDTEAFF	TGTGCCAGCAGCAACCTTGATTGGGCTTCGGACAGGGGGGACACTGAAGCTTTCTTT
TRBJ2-5	.	TRBD1	15	TRBV7-9	CASSPWTGGWETQYF	TGTGCCAGCAGCCCTTGGACAGGGGGTTGGGAGACCCAGTACTTC
TRBJ2-7	.	TRBD1	16	TRBV7-9	CASSPSMTGGLDEQYF	TGTGCCAGCAGCCCTTCCATGACAGGGGGCTTGGACGAGCAGTACTTC
TRBJ2-3	.	.	15	TRBV9	CASSALGLPTDTQYF	TGTGCCAGCAGCGCCCTAGGACTACCCACAGATACGCAGTATTTT
TRBJ1-4	.	.	15	TRBV16	CASSQIGATNEKLFF	TGTGCCAGCAGCCAAATCGGGGCAACTAATGAAAAACTGTTTTTT
TRBJ1-4	.	.	16	TRBV12-5	CASGLVERITNEKLFF	TGTGCTAGTGGTTTGGTGGAGAGAATCACTAATGAAAAACTGTTTTTT
TRBJ2-1	.	.	17	TRBV27	CASSLSNSGQYYNEQFF	TGTGCCAGCAGTTTATCGAACAGCGGGCAATACTACAATGAGCAGTTCTTC
TRBJ1-2	once	.	14	TRBV5-1	CASSLALVRKGYTF	TGCGCCAGCAGCTTGGCCCTCGTGCGGAAAGGCTACACCTTC
TRBJ2-1	.	.	15	TRBV28	CASSLIPGVDNEQFF	TGTGCCAGTAGTTTAATCCCGGGAGTGGACAATGAGCAGTTCTTC
TRBJ2-3	.	TRBD1	14	TRBV27	CASKFIQGADTQYF	TGTGCCAGCAAGTTTATCCAGGGGGCAGATACGCAGTATTTT
TRBJ2-2	.	TRBD2	14	TRBV29-1	CSVVGGGDTGELFF	TGCAGCGTAGTCGGCGGGGGGGACACCGGGGAGCTGTTTTTT
TRBJ2-1	.	.	13	TRBV28	CASSLNPAGEQFF	TGTGCCAGCAGTTTAAATCCGGCAGGTGAGCAGTTCTTC
TRBJ1-1	.	.	14	TRBV6-9	CASSFRGMNTEAFF	TGTGCCAGCAGTTTTCGGGGAATGAACACTGAAGCTTTCTTT
TRBJ2-7	few	.	15	TRBV6-5	CASSYFTGTNYEQYF	TGTGCCAGCAGTTACTTTACCGGGACAAACTACGAGCAGTACTTC
TRBJ2-1	once	TRBD2	15	TRBV15	CATSRLAGGRNEQFF	TGTGCCACCAGCAGATTAGCGGGGGGTAGGAATGAGCAGTTCTTC
TRBJ1-1	.	.	13	TRBV15	CATSRAGNTEAFF	TGTGCCACCAGCAGAGCAGGGAACACTGAAGCTTTCTTT
TRBJ1-4	.	.	13	TRBV7-7	CASSAPLLGGLFF	TGTGCCAGCAGCGCCCCTCTGTTAGGGGGACTGTTTTTT
TRBJ2-7	.	.	12	TRBV13	CASSLVVNEQYF	TGTGCCAGCAGCTTAGTTGTCAACGAGCAGTACTTC
TRBJ1-5	.	.	16	TRBV6-5	CASSFNRRVRNQPQHF	TGTGCCAGCAGTTTCAACCGCAGGGTCCGCAATCAGCCCCAGCATTTT
TRBJ1-6	once	.	17	TRBV5-1	CASSKVYGYDIFSPLHF	TGCGCCAGCAGCAAGGTTTATGGGTACGACATTTTTTCACCCCTCCACTTT
TRBJ2-2	.	TRBD2	15	TRBV7-3	CASSLIAGPTGELFF	TGTGCCAGCAGCTTAATAGCGGGCCCCACCGGGGAGCTGTTTTTT
TRBJ2-2	once	TRBD1	16	TRBV13	CASSFTPGQGTGELFF	TGTGCCAGCAGCTTTACGCCGGGACAGGGGACCGGGGAGCTGTTTTTT
TRBJ2-1	.	TRBD2	14	TRBV7-9	CASSPLAGNNEQFF	TGTGCCAGCAGTCCACTAGCGGGGAACAATGAGCAGTTCTTC
TRBJ2-7	once	.	17	TRBV27	CASSFTTPPRTNYEQYF	TGTGCCAGCAGTTTCACGACACCGCCCCGGACAAACTACGAGCAGTACTTC
TRBJ2-1	.	TRBD2	16	TRBV11-1	CASSLEFSGRAVEQFF	TGTGCCAGCAGCTTAGAATTCAGCGGGAGGGCCGTCGAGCAGTTCTTC
TRBJ2-5	.	.	15	TRBV4-1	CASSQASGEQETQYF	TGCGCCAGCAGCCAAGCCTCCGGGGAACAAGAGACCCAGTACTTC